This TCR beta chain is from a study of graft-versus-host responses after intestinal transplantation. Study information: Each recipient received a multivisceral, liver-intestinal, or isolated intestinal graft. The study's findings and limits: After transplant, early declines in HvG clones were associated with peak levels of circulating GvH clones. Individuals carrying graft-donor T cell macrochimerism showed high graft-versus-host to host-versus-graft clonal ratios in allografts.

Note on this clone: The antigen is undetermined.

This table comes from immunoSEQ multiplex PCR, and its TCRdb copy is limited to in-frame clones, with some not included. The sample lists 85,000 to 100,000 clones, around 93% occurring once. Germline V gene lookup returns CDR1 SGHDT and CDR2 YYEEEE. J gave up 1 base and V 3 bases, and 7 bases lay outside the gene matches. The length of the CDR3 is 15 residues. The chain joins TRBV5-6 to TRBJ2-7; 7 bases line up with TRBD1. Sequenced material: unstimulated CD8+ T cells sorted from spleen or lymph node cells, taken before transplant. This receptor was identified in a human donor who was the organ donor for an intestinal transplant. CDR3 sequence reads: CASSSGRQGSYEQYF. CDR3 DNA sequence: TGTGCCAGCAGCTCTGGGCGACAGGGATCCTACGAGCAGTACTTC.